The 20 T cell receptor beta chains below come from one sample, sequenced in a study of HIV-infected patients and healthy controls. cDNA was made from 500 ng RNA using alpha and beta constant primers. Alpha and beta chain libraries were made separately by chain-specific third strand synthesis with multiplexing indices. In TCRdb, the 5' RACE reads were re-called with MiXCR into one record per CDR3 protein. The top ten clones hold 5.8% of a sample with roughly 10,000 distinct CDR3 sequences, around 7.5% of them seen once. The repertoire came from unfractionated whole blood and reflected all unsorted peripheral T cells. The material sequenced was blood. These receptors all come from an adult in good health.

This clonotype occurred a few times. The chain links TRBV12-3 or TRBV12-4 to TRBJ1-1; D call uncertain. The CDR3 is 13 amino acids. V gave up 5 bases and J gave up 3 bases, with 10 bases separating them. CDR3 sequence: CASSPTRHTEAFF. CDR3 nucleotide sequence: TGTGCCAGCAGTCCGACGAGGCACACTGAAGCTTTCTTT.

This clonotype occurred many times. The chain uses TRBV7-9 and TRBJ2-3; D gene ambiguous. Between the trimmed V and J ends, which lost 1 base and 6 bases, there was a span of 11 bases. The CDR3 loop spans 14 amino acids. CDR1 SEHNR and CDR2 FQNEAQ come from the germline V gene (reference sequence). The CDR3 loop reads CASSLGASPDTQYF. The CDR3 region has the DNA TGTGCCAGCAGCTTAGGCGCAAGCCCCGATACGCAGTATTTT.

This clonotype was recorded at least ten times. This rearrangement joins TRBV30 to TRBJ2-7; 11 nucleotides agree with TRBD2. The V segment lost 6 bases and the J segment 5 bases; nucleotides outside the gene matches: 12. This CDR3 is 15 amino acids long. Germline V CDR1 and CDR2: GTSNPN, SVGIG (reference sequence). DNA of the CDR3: TGTGCCTGTCTATCCGGGACTAGCGGAATTAACGAGCAGTACTTC. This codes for CACLSGTSGINEQYF.

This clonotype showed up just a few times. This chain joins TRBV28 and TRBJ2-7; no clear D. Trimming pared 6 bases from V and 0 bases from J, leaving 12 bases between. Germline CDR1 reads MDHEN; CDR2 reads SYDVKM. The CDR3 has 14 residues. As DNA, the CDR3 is TGTGCCAGCAGGTCGACCGATAGCTCCTACGAGCAGTACTTC. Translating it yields CASRSTDSSYEQYF.

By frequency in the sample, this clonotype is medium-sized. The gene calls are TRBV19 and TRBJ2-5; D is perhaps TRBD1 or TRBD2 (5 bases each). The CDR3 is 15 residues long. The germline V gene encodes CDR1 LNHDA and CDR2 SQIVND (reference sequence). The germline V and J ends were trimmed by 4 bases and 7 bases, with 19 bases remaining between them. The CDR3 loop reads CASSSAGDRQRTQYF. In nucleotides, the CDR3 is TGTGCCAGTAGTAGCGCCGGGGACCGGCAACGGACCCAGTACTTC. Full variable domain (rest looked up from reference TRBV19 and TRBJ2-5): DGGITQSPKYLFRKEGQNVTLSCEQNLNHDAMYWYRQDPGQGLRLIYYSQIVNDFQKGDIAEGYSVSREKKESFPLTVTSAQKNPTAFYLCASSSAGDRQRTQYFGPGTRLLVL.

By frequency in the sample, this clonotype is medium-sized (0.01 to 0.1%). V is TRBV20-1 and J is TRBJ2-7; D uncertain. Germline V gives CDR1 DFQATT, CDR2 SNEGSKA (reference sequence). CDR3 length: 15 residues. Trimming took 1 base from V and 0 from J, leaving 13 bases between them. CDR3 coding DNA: TGCAGTGCTAGAGTCTCAGCGCCAGCCTCCTACGAGCAGTACTTC. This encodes CSARVSAPASYEQYF.

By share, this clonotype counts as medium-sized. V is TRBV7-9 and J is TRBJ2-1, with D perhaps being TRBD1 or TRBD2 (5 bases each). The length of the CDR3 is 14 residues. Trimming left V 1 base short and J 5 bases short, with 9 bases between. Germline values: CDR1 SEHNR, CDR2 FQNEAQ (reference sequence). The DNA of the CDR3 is TGTGCCAGCAGCTTAGGGGACGCCGACAATGAGCAGTTCTTC. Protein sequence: CASSLGDADNEQFF.

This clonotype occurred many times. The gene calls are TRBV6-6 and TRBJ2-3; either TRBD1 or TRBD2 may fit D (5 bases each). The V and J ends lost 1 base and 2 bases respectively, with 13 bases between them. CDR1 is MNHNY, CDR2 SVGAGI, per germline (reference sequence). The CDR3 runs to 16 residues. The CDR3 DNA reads TGTGCCAGCAGTTACTTGGGGACCCCATCCACAGATACGCAGTATTTT. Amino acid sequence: CASSYLGTPSTDTQYF.

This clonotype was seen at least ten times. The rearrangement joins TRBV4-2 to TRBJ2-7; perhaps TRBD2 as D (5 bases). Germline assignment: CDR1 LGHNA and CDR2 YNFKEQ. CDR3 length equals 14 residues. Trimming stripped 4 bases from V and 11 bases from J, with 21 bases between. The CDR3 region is CASSPYNGGARKYF. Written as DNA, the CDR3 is TGTGCCAGCAGCCCGTATAATGGAGGCGCGAGGAAGTACTTC.

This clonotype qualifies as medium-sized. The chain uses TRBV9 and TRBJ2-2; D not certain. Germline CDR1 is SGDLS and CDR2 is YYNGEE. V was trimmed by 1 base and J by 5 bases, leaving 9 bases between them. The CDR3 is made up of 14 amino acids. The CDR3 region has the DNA TGTGCCAGCAGCGTAACTGGAGTAACCGGGGAGCTGTTTTTT. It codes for CASSVTGVTGELFF.

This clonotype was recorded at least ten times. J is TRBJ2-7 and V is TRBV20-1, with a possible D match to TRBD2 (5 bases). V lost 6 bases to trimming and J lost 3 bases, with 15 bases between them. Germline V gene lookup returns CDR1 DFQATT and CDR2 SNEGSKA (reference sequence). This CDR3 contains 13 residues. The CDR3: CSAQRTGRYEQYF. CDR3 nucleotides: TGCAGTGCCCAAAGGACTGGACGCTACGAGCAGTACTTC.

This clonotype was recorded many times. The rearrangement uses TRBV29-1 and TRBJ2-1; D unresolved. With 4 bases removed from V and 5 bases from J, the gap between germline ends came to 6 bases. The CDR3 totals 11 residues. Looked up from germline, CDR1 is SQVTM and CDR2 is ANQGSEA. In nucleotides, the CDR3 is TGCAGCGTTGCCCATAACAATGAGCAGTTCTTC. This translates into CSVAHNNEQFF.

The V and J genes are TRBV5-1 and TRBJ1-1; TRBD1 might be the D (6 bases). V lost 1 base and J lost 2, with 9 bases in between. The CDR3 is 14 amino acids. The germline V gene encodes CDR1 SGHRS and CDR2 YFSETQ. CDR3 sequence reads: CASSLSTGNTEAFF. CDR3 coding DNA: TGCGCCAGCAGCTTGTCGACAGGAAACACTGAAGCTTTCTTT. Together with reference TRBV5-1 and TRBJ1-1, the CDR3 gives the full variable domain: KAGVTQTPRYLIKTRGQQVTLSCSPISGHRSVSWYQQTPGQGLQFLFEYFSETQRNKGNFPGRFSGRQFSNSRSEMNVSTLELGDSALYLCASSLSTGNTEAFFGQGTRLTVV.

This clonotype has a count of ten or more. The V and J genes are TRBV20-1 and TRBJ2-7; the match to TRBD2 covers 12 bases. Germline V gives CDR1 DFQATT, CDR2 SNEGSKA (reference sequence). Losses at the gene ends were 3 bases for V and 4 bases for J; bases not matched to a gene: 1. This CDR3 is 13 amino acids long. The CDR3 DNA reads TGCAGTGCTAGGGGGACTAGCGGGTACGAGCAGTACTTC. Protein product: CSARGTSGYEQYF.

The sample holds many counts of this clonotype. DNA of the CDR3: TGTGCCAGTAGTATAGCGGCGGGCGAGACACCACGTAATAGCAATCAGCCCCAGCATTTT. This gives the protein CASSIAAGETPRNSNQPQHF. This chain connects TRBV19 to TRBJ1-5; D is undetermined. Germline CDR1 is LNHDA and CDR2 is SQIVND (reference sequence). The CDR3 covers 20 residues. Trimming shortened V by 1 base and J by 0 bases, and 22 bases separated the two germline ends.

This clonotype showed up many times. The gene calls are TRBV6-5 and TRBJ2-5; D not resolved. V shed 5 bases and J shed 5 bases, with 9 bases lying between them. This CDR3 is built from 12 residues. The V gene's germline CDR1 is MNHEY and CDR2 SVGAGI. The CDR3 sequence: CASSRSRETQYF. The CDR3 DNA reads TGTGCCAGCAGTCGATCCCGGGAGACCCAGTACTTC.

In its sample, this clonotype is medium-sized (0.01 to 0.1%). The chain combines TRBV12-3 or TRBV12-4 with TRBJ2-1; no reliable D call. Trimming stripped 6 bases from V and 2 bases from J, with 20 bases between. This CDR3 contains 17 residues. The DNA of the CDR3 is TGTGCCAGCAGAGATAGTGGCATCACAAGAGCCTACAATGAGCAGTTCTTC. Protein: CASRDSGITRAYNEQFF.

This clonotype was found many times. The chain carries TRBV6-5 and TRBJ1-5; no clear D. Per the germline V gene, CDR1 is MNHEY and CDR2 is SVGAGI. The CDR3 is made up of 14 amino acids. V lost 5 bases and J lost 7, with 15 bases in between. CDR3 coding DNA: TGTGCCAGCAGTCCCCGGGAGGGAGGACAGCCCCAGCATTTT. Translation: CASSPREGGQPQHF.

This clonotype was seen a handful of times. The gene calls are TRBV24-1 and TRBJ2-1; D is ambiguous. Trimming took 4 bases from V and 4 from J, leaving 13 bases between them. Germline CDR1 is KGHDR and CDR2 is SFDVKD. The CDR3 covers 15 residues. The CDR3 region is CATSDDAYSYNEQFF. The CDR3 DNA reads TGTGCCACCAGTGACGACGCTTACTCTTACAATGAGCAGTTCTTC.

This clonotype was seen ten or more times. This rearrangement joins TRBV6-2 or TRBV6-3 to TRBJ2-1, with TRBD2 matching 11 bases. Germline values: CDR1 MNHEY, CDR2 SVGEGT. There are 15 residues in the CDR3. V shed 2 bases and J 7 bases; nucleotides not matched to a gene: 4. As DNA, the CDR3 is TGTGCCAGCAGTTACCTAGCGGGAGGTGCAAATGAGCAGTTCTTC. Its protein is CASSYLAGGANEQFF.